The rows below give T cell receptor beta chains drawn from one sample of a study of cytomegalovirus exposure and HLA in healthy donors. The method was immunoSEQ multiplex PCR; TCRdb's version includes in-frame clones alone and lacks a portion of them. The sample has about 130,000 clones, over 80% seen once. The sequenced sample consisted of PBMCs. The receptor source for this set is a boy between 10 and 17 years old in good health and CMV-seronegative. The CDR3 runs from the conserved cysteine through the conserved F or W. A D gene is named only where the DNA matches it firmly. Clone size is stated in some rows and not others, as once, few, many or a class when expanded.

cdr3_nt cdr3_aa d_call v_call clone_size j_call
TGCGCCAGCAGAACCGACAGGAGGAGCTCCTACGAGCAGTACTTC CASRTDRRSSYEQYF - TRBV10-2 - TRBJ2-7
TGTGCCTGGAGTGGGAGACAGGGGGTAGAAGCTTTCTTT CAWSGRQGVEAFF TRBD1 TRBV30 - TRBJ1-1
TGTGCCAGTAGTTTCCTCGGGAAAATGAACACTGAAGCTTTCTTT CASSFLGKMNTEAFF - TRBV19 - TRBJ1-1
TGTGCCTGGAGGCAGTCTGGGGCCAACGTCCTGACTTTC CAWRQSGANVLTF - TRBV30 - TRBJ2-6
TGCGCCAGCAGCCAGACCGGACAGGGGGTCCGAGAGACCCAGTACTTC CASSQTGQGVRETQYF TRBD1 TRBV4-1 - TRBJ2-5
TGTGCCAGCCTCCTCGGGGAGGGCGGGGGCTACGAGCAGTACTTC CASLLGEGGGYEQYF TRBD2 TRBV6-1 once TRBJ2-7
TGTGCCAGCAGTGAACGGGGCGGGAGTCGAACGTACGAGCAGTACTTC CASSERGGSRTYEQYF TRBD2 TRBV6-1 - TRBJ2-7
TGTGCCTGGAGTGTTAGGGGCCTGATGGAGACCCAGTACTTC CAWSVRGLMETQYF - TRBV30 - TRBJ2-5
TGTGCCAGCAGCGTAGATCGGCAGGGAAAGAAATTTCCCCGTGGCTACACCTTC CASSVDRQGKKFPRGYTF - TRBV9 - TRBJ1-2
TGTGCCAGCAGCTCGATTTGGGAGTCTAGCGGGTCCTACGAGCAGTACTTC CASSSIWESSGSYEQYF TRBD2 TRBV7-8 - TRBJ2-7
TGTGCCACCAGCAGAGACCACAGCTATGGCTACACCTTC CATSRDHSYGYTF - TRBV15 - TRBJ1-2
TGTGCCTGGTCCGTGATCAAGGGGACTGAAGCTTTCTTT CAWSVIKGTEAFF - TRBV30 - TRBJ1-1
TGCGCCAGCAGCTTCGACAGTGACTATGGCTACACCTTC CASSFDSDYGYTF - TRBV5-1 few TRBJ1-2
TGTGCCAGTAGTGGGGGACAGGGGGAGGACCAGCCCCAGCATTTT CASSGGQGEDQPQHF TRBD1 TRBV19 - TRBJ1-5
TGCGCCAGCAGCCAGGACAGTCAGCACGGCATTCAGTACTTC CASSQDSQHGIQYF - TRBV4-3 - TRBJ2-4
TGCGCCAGCAGCTTGGAGGCTAGCGGGAGGAATGAGCAGTTCTTC CASSLEASGRNEQFF TRBD2 TRBV5-1 - TRBJ2-1
TGTGCCAGCACCCAGGTGGGGGGTGTGGATCAGCCCCAGCATTTT CASTQVGGVDQPQHF - TRBV2 - TRBJ1-5
TGTGCCACCAGCAAACGGGACAGTACTAACTATGGCTACACCTTC CATSKRDSTNYGYTF TRBD1 TRBV15 - TRBJ1-2
TGTGCCAGCAGTGAGGACAGATTCTCCTACGAGCAGTACTTC CASSEDRFSYEQYF - TRBV25-1 - TRBJ2-7
TGTGCCAGCAGCCCCGGGTTAGCGGGAGTAGATACGCAGTATTTT CASSPGLAGVDTQYF TRBD2 TRBV5-4 few TRBJ2-3
TGCGCCAGCCTGGTCCTCCGACTACCGCACTACGAGCAGTACTTC CASLVLRLPHYEQYF - TRBV4-3 - TRBJ2-7
TGTGCCAGCAGCGCCGCCTCATTCGGGAGGGGTAACACTGAAGCTTTCTTT CASSAASFGRGNTEAFF - TRBV9 - TRBJ1-1
TGTGCCAGCAGCTTGGGTAGCGGGAGGTACACCGGGGAGCTGTTTTTT CASSLGSGRYTGELFF TRBD2 TRBV5-6 - TRBJ2-2
TGCGCCAGCAGCCAAGCCCCCACCCAGGGGTTGGGGAGTCAGCCCCAGCATTTT CASSQAPTQGLGSQPQHF - TRBV4-1 - TRBJ1-5
TGCGCCAGCAGCCCCCCCTGGCTAGAGTACAATGAGCAGTTCTTC CASSPPWLEYNEQFF - TRBV4-1 - TRBJ2-1
TGTGCCAGCAGTGTCTTCGGGGGGGGCTACGAGCAGTACTTC CASSVFGGGYEQYF TRBD2 TRBV6-1 - TRBJ2-7
TGTGCCAGCAGTTACTCTGGACAGGGTCATGAAAAACTGTTTTTT CASSYSGQGHEKLFF TRBD1 TRBV6-5 - TRBJ1-4
TGTGCCACCAGCACCCGGGACAGGGGTGTGAACACTGAAGCTTTCTTT CATSTRDRGVNTEAFF TRBD1 TRBV15 - TRBJ1-1
TGTGCCAGCAGTTACGGATCCCAGGGATACTATGGCTACACCTTC CASSYGSQGYYGYTF - TRBV6-5 - TRBJ1-2
TGCGCCAGCAGCTTGGCTCTTAAAATTACTAGCACAGATACGCAGTATTTT CASSLALKITSTDTQYF - TRBV5-1 - TRBJ2-3
TGTGCCAGCAGCGCGATACAGGGGCGAAGCACCTTC CASSAIQGRSTF TRBD1 TRBV9 - TRBJ1-2
TGCGCCAGCAGCTCGGCGGGTTCCGGCTCCTACGAGCAGTACTTC CASSSAGSGSYEQYF - TRBV5-1 - TRBJ2-7
TGTGCCAGCCGACTAGCGGGAAGCTACAATGAGCAGTTCTTC CASRLAGSYNEQFF TRBD2 TRBV2 - TRBJ2-1
TGTGCCAGCAGCCAGGGACAGGGGAACTCTGGGGCCAACGTCCTGACTTTC CASSQGQGNSGANVLTF TRBD1 TRBV5-4 - TRBJ2-6
TGTGCCAGCGGGAGCTCCTACAATGAGCAGTTCTTC CASGSSYNEQFF - TRBV7-9 - TRBJ2-1
TGTGCCAGCACACGGGACTTCTTAAATGAGCAGTTCTTC CASTRDFLNEQFF - TRBV6-1 - TRBJ2-1
TGTGCCAGCAGCTTGTCAGGCGGGGCTTGGAGCCCCTACGAGCAGTACTTC CASSLSGGAWSPYEQYF - TRBV5-4 - TRBJ2-7
TGCGCCAGCAGCTTGGGGGGGGGCACAGATACGCAGTATTTT CASSLGGGTDTQYF - TRBV5-1 - TRBJ2-3
TGTGCCAGCACTAGCGGGACAGGCAATGAGCAGTTCTTC CASTSGTGNEQFF - TRBV6-1 once TRBJ2-1
TGTGCCAGCAGCGTAGACGGCGGCCCCAGCCATGGCTACACCTTC CASSVDGGPSHGYTF - TRBV9 - TRBJ1-2
TGTGCCAGCAGTGAATCGGGCTCACCGGGACTAGGGTCATACAATGAGCAGTTCTTC CASSESGSPGLGSYNEQFF TRBD2 TRBV2 - TRBJ2-1
TGTGCCAGCAGTGAAAGGGGGATCAGGGGTATTGTTGAAGCTTTCTTT CASSERGIRGIVEAFF - TRBV2 - TRBJ1-1
TGTGCCTGGAGTCAGGTTGGGGGGGCCGATGGCTACACCTTC CAWSQVGGADGYTF - TRBV30 - TRBJ1-2
TGCGCCAGCAGCCCCGGGACAGGGTCCGACGAGCAGTACTTC CASSPGTGSDEQYF TRBD1 TRBV5-1 - TRBJ2-7
TGTGCCTGGAGAGACGACGGGAGGGCCCTAAAGACCCAGTACTTC CAWRDDGRALKTQYF TRBD2 TRBV30 - TRBJ2-5
TGTGCCAGCAGCTTCTCATCAGCGGCCCGAGGGGGTGAGCAGTTCTTC CASSFSSAARGGEQFF - TRBV7-9 - TRBJ2-1
TGTGCCAGCACCGATCCCGAGAGCACCGGGGAGCTGTTTTTT CASTDPESTGELFF - TRBV7-9 - TRBJ2-2
TGTGCCAGCAGCTTAGGGGGACAGGAGACCCAGTACTTC CASSLGGQETQYF TRBD1 TRBV7-2 - TRBJ2-5
TGCGCCAGCAGCTTGGATTGGACTAGCGGGGGAGCTGGGACCCAGTACTTC CASSLDWTSGGAGTQYF TRBD2 TRBV5-1 - TRBJ2-5
TGTGCCAGCAGCTTGGTGCGTTTCACCGGGGAGCTGTTTTTT CASSLVRFTGELFF - TRBV5-5 few TRBJ2-2
TGCGCCAGCAGACGGGTAAAGGGCAGGGTATTTTGTGGCTACACCTTC CASRRVKGRVFCGYTF - TRBV23-1 - TRBJ1-2
TGTGCCTGGAGTCGAAATGCGCGGTTCTACGAGCAGTACTTC CAWSRNARFYEQYF - TRBV30 - TRBJ2-7
TGTGCCTGGAGTGGGGAGACCACAGATACGCAGTATTTT CAWSGETTDTQYF - TRBV30 - TRBJ2-3
TGTGCCAGCAGCTTTTACGGGGGCTACGAGCAGTACTTC CASSFYGGYEQYF - TRBV11-3 - TRBJ2-7